In this sample, the clone carrying this TCR beta chain turned up once. This CDR3 is 15 amino acids long. Germline V gene sequence: CDR1 LNHDA, CDR2 SQIVND (reference sequence). The V segment lost 3 bases and the J segment 3 bases; nucleotides outside the gene matches: 4. The sample comes from a study of blood T cell repertoires in COVID-19. TCRdb's table, derived via immunoSEQ multiplex PCR, lists solely in-frame clones and lacks some. The sample includes hundreds of thousands of clones, roughly 85% of them seen just once. Sequencing was carried out using peripheral blood. The sequence came from a man aged 50-59 years with COVID-19, enrolled during active disease. The rearrangement links TRBV19 to TRBJ1-4; the match to TRBD1 covers 7 bases. CDR3 nucleotides: TGTGCCAGTAGTATCGGAGGGACAGCTAATGAAAAACTGTTTTTT. Encoded protein: CASSIGGTANEKLFF.